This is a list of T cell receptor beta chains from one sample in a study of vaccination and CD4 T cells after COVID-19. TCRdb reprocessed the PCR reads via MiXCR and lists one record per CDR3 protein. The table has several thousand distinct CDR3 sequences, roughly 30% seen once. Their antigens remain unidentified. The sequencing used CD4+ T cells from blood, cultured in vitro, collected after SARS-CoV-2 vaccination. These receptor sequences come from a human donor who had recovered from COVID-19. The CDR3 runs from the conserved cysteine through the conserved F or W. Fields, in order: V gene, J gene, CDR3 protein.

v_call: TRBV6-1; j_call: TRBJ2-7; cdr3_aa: CASTPRTALTYEQYF
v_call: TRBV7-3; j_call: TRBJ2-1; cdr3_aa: CASSLQQGYNEQFF
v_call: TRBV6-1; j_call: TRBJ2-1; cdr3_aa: CASSPRGSEQFF
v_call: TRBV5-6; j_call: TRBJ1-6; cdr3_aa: CASSWRDRGNSPLHF
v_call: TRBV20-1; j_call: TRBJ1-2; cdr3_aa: CSSPPSTGGGGYTF
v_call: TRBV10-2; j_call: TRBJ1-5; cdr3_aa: CASSEYAWGNSRYDYSNQPQHF
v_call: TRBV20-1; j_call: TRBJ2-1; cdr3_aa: CSAPGHHNEQFF
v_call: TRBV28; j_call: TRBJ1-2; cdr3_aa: CASWRTGTQGYTF
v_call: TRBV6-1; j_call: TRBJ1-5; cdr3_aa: CASSEVQGNQPQHF
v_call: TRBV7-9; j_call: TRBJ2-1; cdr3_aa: CASSPPSGEEWYNEQFF
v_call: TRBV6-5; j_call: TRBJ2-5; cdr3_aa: CASSYNIQETQYF
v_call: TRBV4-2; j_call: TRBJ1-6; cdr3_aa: CASSQDADSSYNSPLHF
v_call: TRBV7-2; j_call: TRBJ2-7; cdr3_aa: CASSSQVIRGGNEQYF
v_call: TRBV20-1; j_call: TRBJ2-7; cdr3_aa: CSAKTGTSGGYEQYF
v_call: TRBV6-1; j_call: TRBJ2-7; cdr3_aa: CASILDRGLTEQYF
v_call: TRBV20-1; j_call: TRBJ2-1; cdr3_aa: CSASTYNEQFF
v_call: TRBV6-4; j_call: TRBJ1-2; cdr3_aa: CASSDSRGIYGYTF
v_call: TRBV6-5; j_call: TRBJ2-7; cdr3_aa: CASSYEQYF
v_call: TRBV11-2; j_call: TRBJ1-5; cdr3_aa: CASSLDRGRGQPQHF
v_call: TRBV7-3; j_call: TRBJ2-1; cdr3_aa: CASSPNRGLHNEQFF
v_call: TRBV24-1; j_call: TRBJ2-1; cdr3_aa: CATSDTRQGAHNEQFF
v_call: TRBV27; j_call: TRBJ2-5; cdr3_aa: CASSGGIGETQYF
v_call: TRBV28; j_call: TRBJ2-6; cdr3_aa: CASSLGFSGANVLTF
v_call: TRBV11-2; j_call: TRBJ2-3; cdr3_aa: CASSYVQGLARDTQYF
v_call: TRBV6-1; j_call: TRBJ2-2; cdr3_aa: CASSGGRMRTGELFF
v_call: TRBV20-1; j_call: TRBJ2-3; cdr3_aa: CSSNPHREQSTDTQYF
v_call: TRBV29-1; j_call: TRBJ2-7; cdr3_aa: CSVGLAAGYEQYF
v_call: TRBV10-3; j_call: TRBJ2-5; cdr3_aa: CAISLGLAGEETQYF
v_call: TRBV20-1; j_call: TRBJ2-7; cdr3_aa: CSVRGLWF
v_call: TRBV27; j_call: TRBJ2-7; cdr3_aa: CASSLQGYRDEQYF
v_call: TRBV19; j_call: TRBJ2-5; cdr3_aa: CASSKGQAPPRETQYF
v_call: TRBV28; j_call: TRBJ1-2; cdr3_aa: CASSQGTGSYGYTF
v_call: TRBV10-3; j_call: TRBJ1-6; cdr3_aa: CAISETGTGGRSPLHF
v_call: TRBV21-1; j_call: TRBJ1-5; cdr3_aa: CASGRTGEYNQPQHF
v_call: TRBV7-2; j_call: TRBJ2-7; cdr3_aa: CASSLRGDRNEQYF
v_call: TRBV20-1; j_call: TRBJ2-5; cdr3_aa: CSASFASGAQETQYF
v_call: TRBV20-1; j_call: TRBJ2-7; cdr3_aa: CSAREIGTGNEQYF
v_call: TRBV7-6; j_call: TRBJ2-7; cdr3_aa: CASSSTTGYEQYF
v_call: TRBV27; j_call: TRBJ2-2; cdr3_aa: CASSPQGRAGELFF
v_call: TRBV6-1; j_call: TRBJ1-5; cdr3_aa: CASSDELRRPQHF
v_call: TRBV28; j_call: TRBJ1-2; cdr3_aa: CASSLPQAVGYTF
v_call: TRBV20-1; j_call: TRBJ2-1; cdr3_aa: CSARSPTSGRNNEQFF
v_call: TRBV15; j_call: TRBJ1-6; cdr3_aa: CATSRDPGYGYNSPLHF
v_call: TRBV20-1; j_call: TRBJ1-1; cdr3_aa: CSARSGLTEAFF
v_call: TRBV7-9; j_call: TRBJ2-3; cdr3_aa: CASSFTLTSGRYTQYF
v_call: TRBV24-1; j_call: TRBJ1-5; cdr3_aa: CATSDYRGTQHF
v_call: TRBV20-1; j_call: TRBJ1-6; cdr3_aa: CSASGRHSPLHF
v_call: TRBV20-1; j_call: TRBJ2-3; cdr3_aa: CSARVQTSTDTQYF
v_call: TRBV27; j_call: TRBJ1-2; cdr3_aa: CASSPRPGHNYGYTF
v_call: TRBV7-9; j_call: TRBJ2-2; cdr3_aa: CASSLGDRGHDTGELFF
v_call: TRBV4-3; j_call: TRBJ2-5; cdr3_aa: CASSQEGSAETQYF
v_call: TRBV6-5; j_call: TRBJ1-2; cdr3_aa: CASSYSGGSYGYTF
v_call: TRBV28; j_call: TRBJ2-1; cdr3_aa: CASYYHKGEQFF
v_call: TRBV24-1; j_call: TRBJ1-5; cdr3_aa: CATRREQGPNFSNQPQHF
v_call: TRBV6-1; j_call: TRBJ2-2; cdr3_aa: CASSGRGIDSTGELFF
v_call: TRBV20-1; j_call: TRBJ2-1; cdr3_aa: CSARTASGSSYNEQFF
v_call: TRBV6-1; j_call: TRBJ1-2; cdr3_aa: CASSVNSNYGYTF
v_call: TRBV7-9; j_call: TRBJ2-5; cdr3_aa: CASSLETGKGTQYF